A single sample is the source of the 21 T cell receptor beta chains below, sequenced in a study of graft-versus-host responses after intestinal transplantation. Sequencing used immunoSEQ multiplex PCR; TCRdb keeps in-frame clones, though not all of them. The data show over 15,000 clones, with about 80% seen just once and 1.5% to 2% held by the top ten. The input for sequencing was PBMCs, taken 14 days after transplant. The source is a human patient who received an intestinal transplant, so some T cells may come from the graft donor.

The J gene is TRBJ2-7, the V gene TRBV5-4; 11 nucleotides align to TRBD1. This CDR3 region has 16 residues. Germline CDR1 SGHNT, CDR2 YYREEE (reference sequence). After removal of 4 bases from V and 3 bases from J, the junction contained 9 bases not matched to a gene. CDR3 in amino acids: CASSGARGQGDYEQYF. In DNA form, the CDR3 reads TGTGCCAGCAGCGGTGCGCGGGGACAGGGGGACTACGAGCAGTACTTC.

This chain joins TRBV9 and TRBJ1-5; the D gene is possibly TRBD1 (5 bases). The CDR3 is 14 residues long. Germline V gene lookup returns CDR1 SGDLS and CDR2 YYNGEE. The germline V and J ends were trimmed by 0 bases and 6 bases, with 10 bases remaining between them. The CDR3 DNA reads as TGTGCCAGCAGCGTAGAAGGGGTCGGTCAGCCCCAGCATTTT. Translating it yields CASSVEGVGQPQHF.

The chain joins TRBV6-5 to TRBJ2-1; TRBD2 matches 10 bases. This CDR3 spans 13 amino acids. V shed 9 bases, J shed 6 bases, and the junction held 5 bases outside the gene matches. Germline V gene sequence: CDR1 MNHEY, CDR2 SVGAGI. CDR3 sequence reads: CASSAGGGNEQFF. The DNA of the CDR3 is TGTGCCAGTTCAGCGGGAGGGGGCAATGAGCAGTTCTTC.

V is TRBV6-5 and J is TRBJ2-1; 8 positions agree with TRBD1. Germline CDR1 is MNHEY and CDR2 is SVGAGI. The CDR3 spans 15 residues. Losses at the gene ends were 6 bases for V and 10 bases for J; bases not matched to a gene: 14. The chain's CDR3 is CASSSLTDRVGEQFF. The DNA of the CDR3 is TGTGCCAGCAGCTCTTTAACGGACAGGGTAGGAGAGCAGTTCTTC.

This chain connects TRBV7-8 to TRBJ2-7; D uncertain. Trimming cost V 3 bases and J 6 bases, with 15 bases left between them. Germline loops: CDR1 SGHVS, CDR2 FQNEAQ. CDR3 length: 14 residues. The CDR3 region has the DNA TGTGCCAGCAGCTTGAGTAGCCCCATGACCGAGCAGTACTTC. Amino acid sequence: CASSLSSPMTEQYF. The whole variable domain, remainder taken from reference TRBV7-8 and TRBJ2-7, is GAGVSQSPRYKVAKRGQDVALRCDPISGHVSLFWYQQALGQGPEFLTYFQNEAQLDKSGLPSDRFFAERPEGSVSTLKIQRTQQEDSAVYLCASSLSSPMTEQYFGPGTRLTVT.

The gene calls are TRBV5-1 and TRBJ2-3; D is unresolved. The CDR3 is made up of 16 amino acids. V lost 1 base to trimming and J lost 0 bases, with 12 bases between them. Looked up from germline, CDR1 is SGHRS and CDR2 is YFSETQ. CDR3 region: CASSLWLHASTDTQYF. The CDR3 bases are TGCGCCAGCAGCTTGTGGCTTCATGCTAGCACAGATACGCAGTATTTT.

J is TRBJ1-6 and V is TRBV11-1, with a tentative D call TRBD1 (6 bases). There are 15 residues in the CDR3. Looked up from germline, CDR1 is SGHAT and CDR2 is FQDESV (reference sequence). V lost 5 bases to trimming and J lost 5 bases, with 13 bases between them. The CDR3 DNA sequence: TGTGCCAGCAGCGAAAGGGGGTTCGATAATTCACCCCTCCACTTT. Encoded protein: CASSERGFDNSPLHF.

CDR3 protein: CAWSSSGWEQYF. CDR3 bases: TGTGCCTGGAGTTCCTCCGGTTGGGAGCAGTACTTC. The chain links TRBV30 to TRBJ2-7; D is ambiguous. CDR1 is GTSNPN and CDR2 is SVGIG in the germline V gene (reference sequence). Trimming removed 2 bases at V and 7 bases at J, with 12 bases between. The CDR3 covers 12 residues.

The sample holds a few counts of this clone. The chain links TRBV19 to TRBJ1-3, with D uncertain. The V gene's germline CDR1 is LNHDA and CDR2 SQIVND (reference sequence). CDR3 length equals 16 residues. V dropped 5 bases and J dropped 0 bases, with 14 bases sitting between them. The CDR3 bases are TGTGCCAGTAGTTCGTGGACGGGCCTCTCTGGAAACACCATATATTTT. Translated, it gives CASSSWTGLSGNTIYF.

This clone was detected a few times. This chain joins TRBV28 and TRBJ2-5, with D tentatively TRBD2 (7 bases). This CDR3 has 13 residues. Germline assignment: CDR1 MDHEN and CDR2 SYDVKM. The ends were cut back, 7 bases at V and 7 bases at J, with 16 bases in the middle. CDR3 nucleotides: TGTGCCAGCACCTTAGGGGGGGCCGGGACCCAGTACTTC. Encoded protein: CASTLGGAGTQYF.

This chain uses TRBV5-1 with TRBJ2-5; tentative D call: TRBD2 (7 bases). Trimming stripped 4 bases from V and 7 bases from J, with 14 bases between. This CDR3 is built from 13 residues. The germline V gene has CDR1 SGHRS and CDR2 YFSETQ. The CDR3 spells CASSPTGGWTQYF. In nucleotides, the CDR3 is TGCGCCAGCAGCCCCACGGGGGGCTGGACCCAGTACTTC.

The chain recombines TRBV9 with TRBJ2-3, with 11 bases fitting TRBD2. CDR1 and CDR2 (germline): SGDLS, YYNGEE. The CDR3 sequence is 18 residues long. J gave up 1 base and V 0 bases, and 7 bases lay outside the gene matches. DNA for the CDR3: TGTGCCAGCAGCGTAGACTTACTAGCGGGAGTAGGCACAGATACGCAGTATTTT. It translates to CASSVDLLAGVGTDTQYF.

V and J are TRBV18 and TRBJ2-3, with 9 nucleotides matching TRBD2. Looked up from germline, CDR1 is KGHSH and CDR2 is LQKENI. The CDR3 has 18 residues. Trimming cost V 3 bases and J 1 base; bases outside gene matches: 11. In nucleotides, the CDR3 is TGTGCCAGCTCACCTTTAGCGGGGGTTCTTAGGGGCACAGATACGCAGTATTTT. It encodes CASSPLAGVLRGTDTQYF.

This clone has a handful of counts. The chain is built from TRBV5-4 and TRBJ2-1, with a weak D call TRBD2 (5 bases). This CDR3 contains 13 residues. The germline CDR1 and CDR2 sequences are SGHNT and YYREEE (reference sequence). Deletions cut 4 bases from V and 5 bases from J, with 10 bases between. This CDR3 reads CASSTGLNNEQFF. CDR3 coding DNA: TGTGCCAGCAGCACCGGACTCAACAATGAGCAGTTCTTC.

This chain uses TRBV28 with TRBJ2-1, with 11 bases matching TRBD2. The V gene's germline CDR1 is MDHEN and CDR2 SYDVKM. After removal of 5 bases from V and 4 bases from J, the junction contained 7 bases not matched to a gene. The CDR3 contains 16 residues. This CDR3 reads CASSPLAGDSYNEQFF. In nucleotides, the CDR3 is TGTGCCAGCAGTCCACTAGCGGGGGACTCTTACAATGAGCAGTTCTTC.

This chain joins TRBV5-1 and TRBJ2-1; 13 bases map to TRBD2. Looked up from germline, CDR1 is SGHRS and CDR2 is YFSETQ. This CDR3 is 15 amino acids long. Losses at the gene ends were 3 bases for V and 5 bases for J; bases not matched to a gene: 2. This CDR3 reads CASSSGLAGDNEQFF. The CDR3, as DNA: TGCGCCAGCAGCTCTGGACTAGCGGGGGACAATGAGCAGTTCTTC.

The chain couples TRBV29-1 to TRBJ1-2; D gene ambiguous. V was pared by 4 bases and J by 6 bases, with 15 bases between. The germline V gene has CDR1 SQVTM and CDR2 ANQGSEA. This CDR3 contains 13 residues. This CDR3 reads CSVVSTRMDGYTF. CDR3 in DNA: TGCAGCGTTGTCTCCACAAGGATGGATGGCTACACCTTC.

CDR3 nucleotides: TGTGCCAGCAGCTACTTAGCGGGTAGCGGGAGGGCCGGGGGAAATGAGCAGTTCTTC. It is translated as CASSYLAGSGRAGGNEQFF. The chain is built from TRBV28 and TRBJ2-1, with 11 positions matching TRBD2. V was pared by 6 bases and J by 7 bases, with 20 bases of the junction left unmatched. This CDR3 is built from 19 residues. The germline V gene encodes CDR1 MDHEN and CDR2 SYDVKM.

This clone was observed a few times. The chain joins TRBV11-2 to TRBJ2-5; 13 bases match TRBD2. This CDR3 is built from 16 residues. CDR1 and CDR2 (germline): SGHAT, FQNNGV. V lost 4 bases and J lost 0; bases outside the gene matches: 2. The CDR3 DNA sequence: TGTGCCAGCAGCTCCGGACTAGCGGGGGACCAAGAGACCCAGTACTTC. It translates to CASSSGLAGDQETQYF.

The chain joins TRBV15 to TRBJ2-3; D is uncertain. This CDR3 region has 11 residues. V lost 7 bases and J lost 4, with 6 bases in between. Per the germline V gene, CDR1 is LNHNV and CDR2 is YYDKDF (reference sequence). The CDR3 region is CATMSADTQYF. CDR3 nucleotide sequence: TGTGCCACCATGTCCGCAGATACGCAGTATTTT.

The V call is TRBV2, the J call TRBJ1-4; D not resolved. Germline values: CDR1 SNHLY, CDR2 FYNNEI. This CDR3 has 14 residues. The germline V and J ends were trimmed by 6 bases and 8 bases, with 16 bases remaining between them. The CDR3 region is CASSPVAPEEKLFF. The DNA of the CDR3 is TGTGCCAGCAGCCCAGTGGCCCCCGAGGAAAAACTGTTTTTT.